These T cell receptor beta chains were read from a single sample in a study of blood T cell repertoires in COVID-19. Produced via immunoSEQ multiplex PCR; TCRdb's table is partial and in-frame only. The sample lists 490,000 or so clones; 80% to 90% were seen once. Sequenced input: PBMCs or T cells enriched from blood (not recorded which). The receptor set was obtained from an older woman who had recovered from COVID-19. The CDR3 runs from the conserved cysteine through the conserved F or W. Each record gives: D gene, J gene, clone size, CDR3 length, V gene, CDR3 DNA, CDR3 protein. The D gene is left open where the match is weak. Clone size is stated in some rows and not others, as once, few, many or a class when expanded.

TRBD1 TRBJ2-2 NA 17 TRBV10-3 TGTGCCATCAGCCAAATACCGGGACAGGGGGCCGGCGGGGAGCTGTTTTTT CAISQIPGQGAGGELFF
NA TRBJ1-1 NA 13 TRBV6-5 TGTGCCAGCAGTTCTACCATGAACACTGAAGCTTTCTTT CASSSTMNTEAFF
TRBD2 TRBJ2-3 once 17 TRBV19 TGTGCCAGTAGTACAGGGGCTAGCGGGGGGGCCACAGATACGCAGTATTTT CASSTGASGGATDTQYF
TRBD2 TRBJ2-7 NA 13 TRBV2 TGTGCCAGCAAACTAGCGGTCTCCTACGAGCAGTACTTC CASKLAVSYEQYF
NA TRBJ1-2 NA 15 TRBV24-1 TGTGCCACCAGTGATCAGGCAGGGGCGGTTCGGAGCTACACCTTC CATSDQAGAVRSYTF
TRBD1 TRBJ1-2 NA 15 TRBV11-2 TGTGCCAGCAGCTTGGGGCAGGGGGGTAACTATGGCTACACCTTC CASSLGQGGNYGYTF
TRBD1 TRBJ2-5 NA 14 TRBV6-5 TGTGCCAGCAGCCGGACAGGCCCAGCGGCGACCCAGTACTTC CASSRTGPAATQYF
NA TRBJ2-3 NA 15 TRBV4-2 TGTGCCAGCAGCCAAGATTGGCAGGGATGGAATACGCAGTATTTT CASSQDWQGWNTQYF
NA TRBJ1-6 NA 16 TRBV6-6 TGTGCCAGCAGTTACGCGACAGACCTCTATAATTCACCCCTCCACTTT CASSYATDLYNSPLHF
NA TRBJ1-1 NA 14 TRBV18 TGTGCCAGCTCACCCACAGGGTTGAACACTGAAGCTTTCTTT CASSPTGLNTEAFF
TRBD1 TRBJ1-5 NA 14 TRBV2 TGTGCCAGCGAATCGGACAGGGGATATCAGCCCCAGCATTTT CASESDRGYQPQHF
TRBD1 TRBJ2-3 NA 15 TRBV3-1/TRBV3-2 TGTGCCAGCAGCCTCCGGACAGGGAGCACAGATACGCAGTATTTT CASSLRTGSTDTQYF
NA TRBJ2-7 NA 16 TRBV4-1 TGCGCCAGCAGCCAAGATGTTGTCCCGAGCTCCTACGAGCAGTACTTC CASSQDVVPSSYEQYF
TRBD1 TRBJ1-2 NA 14 TRBV5-1 TGCGCCAGCGCTCCCGGAGGGGGCGCGGGGGGCTACACCTTC CASAPGGGAGGYTF
TRBD1 TRBJ1-6 NA 15 TRBV3-1/TRBV3-2 TGTGCCAGCAGCCCTTCAGGGGGGATGGATTCACCCCTCCACTTT CASSPSGGMDSPLHF
TRBD1 TRBJ1-2 NA 15 TRBV5-6 TGTGCCAGCAGCCTCGGGACAGGGGCCGTTTATGGCTACACCTTC CASSLGTGAVYGYTF
NA TRBJ1-1 NA 15 TRBV5-1 TGCGCCAGCAGCCCGACAGGCCCCTCGATCACTGAAGCTTTCTTT CASSPTGPSITEAFF
TRBD1 TRBJ1-1 NA 17 TRBV18 TGTGCCAGCTCACCGTCCCTGGACAGGGGACCGAACACTGAAGCTTTCTTT CASSPSLDRGPNTEAFF
NA TRBJ1-5 NA 13 TRBV1 TGCACCAGCTTCCGACAGGGTAATCAGCCCCAGCATTTT CTSFRQGNQPQHF
TRBD1 TRBJ1-1 NA 14 TRBV6-5 TGTGCCAGCAGCCGTACAGGGGCGAACACTGAAGCTTTCTTT CASSRTGANTEAFF
TRBD1 TRBJ1-6 NA 14 TRBV2 TGTGCCAGCAGTCTGACAGGGGTCGATTCACCCCTCCACTTT CASSLTGVDSPLHF
NA TRBJ2-7 NA 13 TRBV11-2 TGTGCCAGCAGCTTAGCAGGTACCTACGAGCAGTACTTC CASSLAGTYEQYF
NA TRBJ1-6 NA 15 TRBV19 TGTGCCAGTAGTATTGGTCCGGGATTTAATTCACCCCTCCACTTT CASSIGPGFNSPLHF